The source of this T cell receptor (beta chain) is a study of T cell responses to AZD1222 COVID-19 vaccine. General study results and limits: Researchers report vaccine-associated CD4 TCRs spanning spike, with dominance at 160-218 and 743-854. Females made up more of the donors, who were largely white British, and clonal diversity may have come out too low. None of the repertoires were sampled until the peak T cell response had passed.

Germline lookup yields CDR1 LGHNA and CDR2 YNFKEQ. This CDR3 region has 13 residues. Trimming removed 4 bases from V and 4 bases from J, with 11 bases in between. Notes on this clone: Its cognate antigen is unknown.

The method was immunoSEQ multiplex PCR; TCRdb's version includes in-frame clones alone and lacks a portion of them. This sample carries more than 95,000 clones, more than 70% of them seen once, and the ten largest clones take around 9.1%. The rearrangement joins TRBV4-2 to TRBJ2-7, with a tentative D call TRBD2 (7 bases). The sequenced sample was peripheral blood, obtained on day 0 of AZD1222 vaccination. The origin of this receptor is an adult in good health. This CDR3 is CASSRRGAYEQYF. The CDR3 DNA follows: TGTGCCAGCAGCCGCCGGGGGGCTTACGAGCAGTACTTC.